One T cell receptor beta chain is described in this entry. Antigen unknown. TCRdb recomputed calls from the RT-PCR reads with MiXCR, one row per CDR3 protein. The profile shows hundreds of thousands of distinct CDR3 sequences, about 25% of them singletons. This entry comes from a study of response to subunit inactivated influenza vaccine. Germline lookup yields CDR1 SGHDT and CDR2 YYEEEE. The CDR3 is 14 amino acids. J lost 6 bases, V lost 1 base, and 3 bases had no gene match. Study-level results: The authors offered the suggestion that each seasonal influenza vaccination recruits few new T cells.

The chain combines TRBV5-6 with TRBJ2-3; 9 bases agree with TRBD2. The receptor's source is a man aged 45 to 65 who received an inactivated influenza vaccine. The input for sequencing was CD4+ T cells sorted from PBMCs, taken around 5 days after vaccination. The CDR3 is CASSLSTSGDTQYF. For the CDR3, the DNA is TGTGCCAGCAGCTTGAGTACTAGCGGGGATACGCAGTATTTT. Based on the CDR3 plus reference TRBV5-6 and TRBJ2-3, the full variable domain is DAGVTQSPTHLIKTRGQQVTLRCSPKSGHDTVSWYQQALGQGPQFIFQYYEEEERQRGNFPDRFSGHQFPNYSSELNVNALLLGDSALYLCASSLSTSGDTQYFGPGTRLTVL.